The following is a T cell receptor beta chain sequence with its context. Its antigen is unknown. The method was immunoSEQ multiplex PCR; TCRdb's version includes in-frame clones alone and lacks a portion of them. Seen here are 150,000 to 200,000 clones, around 92% observed once, and the top ten hold about 1.5%. This sample was taken from a study of T cell responses to AZD1222 COVID-19 vaccine. Whole-study findings and limits: CD4 TCRs associated with vaccination spanned spike, dominating at 160-218 and 743-854. Reports indicate that nearly half of spike-specific TCRs are directed at unmutated variant regions. The donor group comprised mostly white British people and more females; the analysis possibly underestimated clonal diversity.

This CDR3 has 14 amino acids. Germline values: CDR1 SNHLY, CDR2 FYNNEI. V lost 6 bases and J 6 bases, leaving 15 bases between the germline ends. Pooling of second doses given at about 4 or about 12 weeks was done. The source was peripheral blood, collected 28 days after the second AZD1222 dose. The clonotype was recovered from an adult who received the AZD1222 COVID-19 vaccine. The chain is built from TRBV2 and TRBJ1-5; D gene unclear. This CDR3 reads CASSSSMRGQPQHF. The CDR3 DNA sequence: TGTGCCAGCAGCTCGTCCATGCGGGGTCAGCCCCAGCATTTT.